This entry lists 29 T cell receptor beta chains sequenced from one sample in a study of T cells after posttransplantation cyclophosphamide. Busulfan-fludarabine conditioning, marrow transplant, and cyclophosphamide on days +3 and +4 were administered. TCRdb keeps only in-frame clones here, not all; method: immunoSEQ multiplex PCR. The table includes about 8,000 clones, roughly 90% detected once. The sample in question was CD4+ T cells sorted from blood, obtained about 1,500 days after allogeneic stem cell transplant with posttransplant cyclophosphamide. These receptors were obtained from a female patient aged 50-59 years who received an allogeneic stem cell transplant from a related donor, was CMV-positive, and had no GVHD. Some T cells may be the graft donor's.

The J gene is TRBJ2-6, the V gene TRBV7-3; D may be TRBD1 (6 bases). With 4 bases removed from V and 2 bases from J, the gap between germline ends came to 12 bases. This CDR3 spans 16 amino acids. Germline CDR1 SGHTA, CDR2 FQGTGA. The CDR3: CASSSDRPPGANVLTF. The DNA of the CDR3 is TGTGCCAGCAGCTCAGACAGGCCCCCTGGGGCCAACGTCCTGACTTTC.

The CDR3 DNA reads TGCGCCAGCAGCTTACTAGCGGGGTACACAGATACGCAGTATTTT. It yields the protein CASSLLAGYTDTQYF. The gene calls are TRBV5-1 and TRBJ2-3; 10 nucleotides align to TRBD2. The CDR3 contains 15 residues. V was pared by 2 bases and J by 2 bases, with 2 bases of the junction left unmatched. CDR1 is SGHRS, CDR2 YFSETQ, per germline.

This chain links TRBV27 with TRBJ1-6; D call uncertain. This CDR3 contains 13 residues. Germline CDR1 MNHEY, CDR2 SMNVEV (reference sequence). V was pared by 2 bases and J by 7 bases, with 6 bases between. CDR3 residues: CASSLELNSPLHF. Written as DNA, the CDR3 is TGTGCCAGCAGTTTAGAGCTGAATTCACCCCTCCACTTT.

The chain has TRBV7-2 and TRBJ1-5; 7 bases are a match to TRBD1. Trimming removed 1 base from V and 6 bases from J; junction bases left unmatched: 6. The CDR3 consists of 15 residues. Germline values: CDR1 SGHTA, CDR2 FQGNSA. For the CDR3, the DNA is TGTGCCAGCAGCTTAGGTTATACAGGGGTTCAGCCCCAGCATTTT. It is translated as CASSLGYTGVQPQHF.

This clone was detected once. The chain couples TRBV7-9 to TRBJ2-1; 7 bases agree with TRBD2. This CDR3 spans 13 amino acids. Trimming removed 4 bases from V and 10 bases from J; junction bases left unmatched: 7. The germline gives CDR1 SEHNR, CDR2 FQNEAQ (reference sequence). CDR3 bases: TGTGCCAGCAGCTCCGTACCGGGACTAGAGCAGTTCTTC. As protein: CASSSVPGLEQFF.

V gene TRBV28 combines with J gene TRBJ2-2, with D perhaps matching TRBD1 (6 bases). V was cut by 2 bases and J by 5 bases, with 15 bases left in between. This CDR3 spans 16 amino acids. The V gene's germline CDR1 is MDHEN and CDR2 SYDVKM. The CDR3 coding sequence is TGTGCCAGCAGTTTACCGACAGGCTCGTTTACCGGGGAGCTGTTTTTT. Its translation: CASSLPTGSFTGELFF.

Here the CDR3 reads CAWSVGTGASAQHF. In DNA form, the CDR3 reads TGTGCCTGGAGTGTAGGGACAGGGGCCTCGGCCCAGCATTTT. J is TRBJ1-5 and V is TRBV30, with 10 bases identical to TRBD1. The CDR3 sequence is 14 residues long. Germline CDR1 and CDR2: GTSNPN and SVGIG (reference sequence). The junction had 7 bases not matched to a gene; V was cut back by 0 bases and J by 11 bases.

The chain joins TRBV5-1 to TRBJ1-2, with D perhaps matching TRBD1 (5 bases). Trimming removed 0 bases at V and 4 bases at J, with 13 bases between. From germline, CDR1 is SGHRS and CDR2 YFSETQ. The CDR3 is 15 residues long. DNA of the CDR3: TGCGCCAGCAGCTTGGCACCTGGAAGGGGCTATGGCTACACCTTC. Encoded protein: CASSLAPGRGYGYTF.

The V gene is TRBV7-9, the J gene TRBJ2-2; D is undetermined. Germline-derived CDR1 and CDR2 are SEHNR and FQNEAQ (reference sequence). Trimming stripped 0 bases from V and 6 bases from J, with 14 bases between. The CDR3 extends over 16 amino acids. The CDR3 DNA is TGTGCCAGCAGCTTAGCCGGCGGCGTAGTATCCGGGGAGCTGTTTTTT. The encoded protein is CASSLAGGVVSGELFF.

This sequence joins TRBV7-6 and TRBJ1-1; a weak D match, TRBD1 (6 bases). Germline V gives CDR1 SGHVS, CDR2 FNYEAQ. This CDR3 is 11 amino acids long. Trimming cost V 5 bases and J 13 bases, with 14 bases left between them. The CDR3 DNA is TGTGCCAGCAGCCCCGGGACATACCTTTTCTTT. This gives the protein CASSPGTYLFF.

This sequence joins TRBV6-5 and TRBJ2-3; perhaps TRBD1 as D (6 bases). With 5 bases removed from V and 2 bases from J, the gap between germline ends came to 11 bases. CDR1 is MNHEY, CDR2 SVGAGI, per germline. The CDR3 extends over 14 amino acids. The CDR3 loop is CASSRQVFTDTQYF. CDR3 coding DNA: TGTGCCAGCAGTCGACAGGTCTTCACAGATACGCAGTATTTT.

The chain couples TRBV30 to TRBJ1-2; 9 positions match TRBD1. V gave up 2 bases and J gave up 7 bases; unmatched junction bases: 5. This CDR3 has 13 amino acids. The germline V gene encodes CDR1 GTSNPN and CDR2 SVGIG (reference sequence). CDR3 residues: CAWSTTGGPGYTF. CDR3 nucleotides: TGTGCCTGGAGTACAACAGGGGGCCCTGGCTACACCTTC.

The chain has TRBV7-3 and TRBJ2-3, with TRBD2 matching 12 bases. CDR1 and CDR2 (germline): SGHTA, FQGTGA. Trimming removed 5 bases from V and 6 bases from J; junction bases left unmatched: 6. The CDR3 is 15 amino acids. The CDR3: CASSKTSGRGDTQYF. In DNA, the CDR3 is TGTGCCAGCAGCAAGACTAGCGGGAGAGGGGATACGCAGTATTTT.

The rearrangement links TRBV11-3 to TRBJ2-1; D call uncertain. Germline V lookup: CDR1 SGHNT, CDR2 YENEEA. Trimming cost V 2 bases and J 9 bases, with 11 bases left between them. The CDR3 has 13 amino acids. The DNA for the CDR3 is TGTGCCAGCAGCTTACTAGAGTATGGTGAGCAGTTCTTC. This gives the protein CASSLLEYGEQFF.

This chain uses TRBV28 with TRBJ1-2, with TRBD1 identical over 9 bases. V dropped 1 base and J dropped 3; count of bases not matched to a gene: 3. The CDR3 sequence is 15 residues long. From germline, CDR1 is MDHEN and CDR2 SYDVKM. The CDR3 DNA reads as TGTGCCAGCAGTTTATTGGGACAGGGATACTATGGCTACACCTTC. Amino acids: CASSLLGQGYYGYTF.

This rearrangement joins TRBV7-3 to TRBJ2-1, with TRBD2 as a possible D gene (5 bases). With 2 bases removed from V and 9 bases from J, the gap between germline ends came to 11 bases. The CDR3 totals 13 residues. Germline V gene sequence: CDR1 SGHTA, CDR2 FQGTGA. Here the CDR3 reads CASSLEEGREQFF. The CDR3 nucleotides read TGTGCCAGCAGCTTAGAAGAGGGTCGTGAGCAGTTCTTC.

The chain combines TRBV2 with TRBJ1-1; D might be TRBD1 (6 bases). The V gene lost 7 bases and the J gene lost 2 bases, with 14 bases spanning the gap. The CDR3 extends over 14 amino acids. Germline CDR1 and CDR2: SNHLY and FYNNEI. CDR3 coding DNA: TGTGCCAGCAAGACACAGGGACTAAACACTGAAGCTTTCTTT. It translates to CASKTQGLNTEAFF.

The rearrangement joins TRBV12-5 to TRBJ2-3, with 7 bases matching TRBD1. The CDR3 contains 16 residues. Germline V CDR1 and CDR2: LGHNT, FRNRAP. Trimming took 3 bases from V and 1 from J; bases not matched to a gene: 7. CDR3 nucleotide sequence: TGTGCTAGTGGTTTAAGGGGGACAGCCCGCACAGATACGCAGTATTTT. This gives the protein CASGLRGTARTDTQYF. Combining the CDR3 with reference TRBV12-5 and TRBJ2-3 gives the whole variable domain DARVTQTPRHKVTEMGQEVTMRCQPILGHNTVFWYRQTMMQGLELLAYFRNRAPLDDSGMPKDRFSAEMPDATLATLKIQPSEPRDSAVYFCASGLRGTARTDTQYFGPGTRLTVL.

The rearrangement links TRBV9 to TRBJ2-7, with 7 bases matching TRBD1. The CDR3 runs to 14 residues. V shed 4 bases, J shed 2 bases, and the junction held 6 bases outside the gene matches. Germline V gene sequence: CDR1 SGDLS, CDR2 YYNGEE. In DNA form, the CDR3 reads TGTGCCAGCAGCCCTCAGGGGGTACCCTACGAGCAGTACTTC. Protein sequence: CASSPQGVPYEQYF.

The CDR3 sequence: CASSKGASQPQHF. The CDR3 DNA reads TGTGCCAGTAGTAAGGGGGCCAGTCAGCCCCAGCATTTT. The V and J genes are TRBV19 and TRBJ1-5; 7 bases fit TRBD1. V lost 4 bases to trimming and J lost 6 bases; unmatched junction nucleotides: 3. Germline V gives CDR1 LNHDA, CDR2 SQIVND (reference sequence). This CDR3 spans 13 amino acids.

The chain links TRBV19 to TRBJ2-1; 7 nucleotides line up with TRBD2. The germline CDR1 and CDR2 sequences are LNHDA and SQIVND (reference sequence). The CDR3 consists of 16 residues. The V and J ends lost 5 bases and 5 bases, in that order; junction bases with no gene match: 12. The CDR3 protein is CASSSVATSSHNEQFF. The CDR3 DNA reads as TGTGCCAGTAGTTCCGTAGCGACTAGCAGCCACAATGAGCAGTTCTTC.

The chain is built from TRBV14 and TRBJ1-2, with TRBD1 matching over 7 bases. J lost 11 bases, V lost 4 bases, and 10 bases had no gene match. The CDR3 runs 13 residues. Germline CDR1 is SGHDN and CDR2 is FVKESK. The CDR3 sequence is CASSLTGTAEYTF. The CDR3 region has the DNA TGTGCCAGCAGCCTCACAGGGACAGCAGAGTACACCTTC.

This sequence joins TRBV7-8 and TRBJ1-2; no firm D call. The CDR3 contains 16 residues. V was pared by 10 bases and J by 4 bases, with 25 bases between. The germline gives CDR1 SGHVS, CDR2 FQNEAQ. The CDR3 reads CATKLFLGRDFYGYTF. The CDR3 nucleotides read TGTGCCACCAAGCTTTTCCTCGGACGGGATTTCTATGGCTACACCTTC.

J is TRBJ2-7 and V is TRBV28; 8 nucleotides match TRBD2. CDR1 MDHEN and CDR2 SYDVKM come from the germline V gene. The CDR3 totals 15 residues. Trimming at V came to 7 bases and at J to 3 bases, leaving 11 bases not matched to a gene. The CDR3 DNA follows: TGTGCCAGCAACCCGGGCGGGAGGAGGCTCTACGAGCAGTACTTC. Translated: CASNPGGRRLYEQYF.

This clone was recorded only once. One end of the junction is discordant with germline, which a read error may explain. The same CDR3 arises from other DNA sequences in this sample as well. The chain joins TRBV5-1 to TRBJ1-6; possibly TRBD1 for D (6 bases). The CDR3 consists of 16 residues. CDR1 and CDR2 from the germline V gene are SGHRS and YFSETQ. The CDR3 here is CASSLGQDPYNSPLHF. The CDR3 DNA follows: TGCGCCAGCAGCTTGGGACAGGACCCATATAATTCCCCCCTCCACTTT.

The rearrangement uses TRBV18 and TRBJ2-7, with D unresolved. There are 15 residues in the CDR3. The germline gives CDR1 KGHSH, CDR2 LQKENI. V was cut by 6 bases and J by 4 bases, with 19 bases left in between. CDR3 loop: CASSLHRDQLYEQYF. CDR3 coding DNA: TGTGCCAGCTCCCTCCACCGCGACCAACTATACGAGCAGTACTTC.

The rearrangement joins TRBV18 to TRBJ2-5; D uncertain. The germline V gene has CDR1 KGHSH and CDR2 LQKENI. CDR3 length: 13 amino acids. V was pared by 3 bases and J by 0 bases, with 5 bases between. CDR3 region: CASSPRHQETQYF. As DNA, the CDR3 is TGTGCCAGCTCACCGCGGCACCAAGAGACCCAGTACTTC.

This clone was seen more than once but under ten times. This rearrangement joins TRBV14 to TRBJ2-5; 16 bases are a match to TRBD2. With V trimmed by 3 bases and J by 5 bases, 3 bases remained unmatched. The germline CDR1 and CDR2 sequences are SGHDN and FVKESK. The CDR3 runs 16 residues. The CDR3 DNA is TGTGCCAGCAGCCAGGGACTAGCGGGAGGGAAGGAGACCCAGTACTTC. It is translated as CASSQGLAGGKETQYF.

This chain joins TRBV25-1 and TRBJ1-5, with D hard to call. CDR1 is MGHDK, CDR2 SYGVNS, per germline. Trimming removed 6 bases from V and 0 bases from J, with 9 bases in between. This CDR3 region has 14 residues. The CDR3 bases are TGTGCCAGCAGCACTTCAGGTAGCAATCAGCCCCAGCATTTT. It translates to CASSTSGSNQPQHF.